This record looks at one TCR beta chain sequence and its context. The data are from a study of blood T cell repertoires in COVID-19. Clones were sequenced by immunoSEQ multiplex PCR, and TCRdb holds only the in-frame ones, with some missing. Found here are 85,000 to 120,000 clones, roughly nine tenths of them singletons; the top ten hold roughly 5.2%. The CDR3 extends over 14 amino acids. Per the germline V gene, CDR1 is MDHEN and CDR2 is SYDVKM. After removal of 5 bases from V and 5 bases from J, the junction contained 6 bases not matched to a gene. The sample comprised peripheral blood. This chain uses TRBV28 with TRBJ2-1; TRBD1 aligns across 7 bases. The clonotype comes from a woman in her 50s with COVID-19, enrolled during active disease. The CDR3 protein is CASSPSGQNNEQFF. The CDR3 DNA follows: TGTGCCAGCAGTCCGTCGGGACAGAACAATGAGCAGTTCTTC. The full variable domain, with the rest looked up from reference TRBV28 and TRBJ2-1, is DVKVTQSSRYLVKRTGEKVFLECVQDMDHENMFWYRQDPGLGLRLIYFSYDVKMKEKGDIPEGYSVSREKKERFSLILESASTNQTSMYLCASSPSGQNNEQFFGPGTRLTVL.